The source of this T cell receptor (beta chain) is a study of T cells after yellow fever vaccination. Overall study results and limits: A small proportion of clonotypes was detected in both the CD4 and CD8 compartments.

This clonotype was picked up a small number of times. Antigen specificity is unknown. In making TCR cDNA, 5'RACE template switching added a universal primer site and UMIs to it. TCRdb called the 5' RACE reads again in MiXCR, with one record for every CDR3 protein. The data contain 450,000 to 550,000 distinct CDR3 sequences, about a fifth of them singletons. J was trimmed by 5 bases and V by 5 bases; bases with no gene match: 3. The CDR3 loop spans 12 amino acids. CDR1 and CDR2 (germline): DFQATT, SNEGSKA (reference sequence). The sequencing used PBMCs, collected roughly 20 days after the first yellow fever vaccination. The chain links TRBV20-1 to TRBJ1-5, with 7 nucleotides matching TRBD1. The origin of this receptor is a man younger than 35 who received the YFV17D yellow fever vaccine. DNA for the CDR3: TGCAGTGCTTACAGGGGTGATCAGCCCCAGCATTTT. It codes for CSAYRGDQPQHF.